This passage covers 24 T cell receptor beta chains from one sample sequenced in a study of spatial heterogeneity in lung cancer. Stated time point: sample taken at primary tumor resection. TCRdb used MiXCR to reprocess the 5' RACE reads, holding one entry per CDR3 protein. This sample carries approximately 92,000 distinct CDR3 sequences, more than 10% of them seen once, and the ten largest clones take about 38%. Sample: PBMCs, taken at surgery. Receptors originate from a male donor with early-stage non-small cell lung cancer.

V usage is TRBV5-1 and J usage is TRBJ2-5; D may match TRBD1 or TRBD2 (5 bases each). The CDR3 is 12 amino acids. In germline, CDR1 is SGHRS, CDR2 YFSETQ. Trimming shortened V by 7 bases and J by 5 bases, and 12 bases separated the two germline ends. The CDR3 region has the DNA TGCGCCAGCCGCCCGTGGGACGAGACCCAGTACTTC. It yields the protein CASRPWDETQYF.

This clonotype was seen a handful of times. V gene TRBV20-1 combines with J gene TRBJ2-7; D unresolved. V lost 1 base to trimming and J lost 0 bases, with 7 bases between them. CDR3 length equals 13 residues. CDR1 and CDR2 from the germline V gene are DFQATT and SNEGSKA (reference sequence). The CDR3 DNA sequence: TGCAGTGCTAGAGTCCAAGGCTCCTACGAGCAGTACTTC. It is translated as CSARVQGSYEQYF.

The V call is TRBV7-2, the J call TRBJ1-3; 12 nucleotides line up with TRBD1. Per germline, CDR1 SGHTA and CDR2 FQGNSA. With V trimmed by 7 bases and J by 4 bases, 14 bases remained unmatched. This CDR3 is 18 amino acids long. CDR3 coding DNA: TGTGCCAGCACCTCCGGGACAGGGGGCTATCTTAGAGGAAACACCATATATTTT. This codes for CASTSGTGGYLRGNTIYF. The variable domain in full, completed from reference TRBV7-2 and TRBJ1-3, reads GAGVSQSPSNKVTEKGKDVELRCDPISGHTALYWYRQSLGQGLEFLIYFQGNSAPDKSGLPSDRFSAERTGGSVSTLTIQRTQQEDSAVYLCASTSGTGGYLRGNTIYFGEGSWLTVV.

V gene TRBV7-2 combines with J gene TRBJ2-3, with TRBD2 identical over 14 bases. The V and J ends lost 6 bases and 1 base, in that order; junction bases with no gene match: 6. This CDR3 contains 17 residues. Per germline, CDR1 SGHTA and CDR2 FQGNSA. The DNA for the CDR3 is TGTGCCAGCAGACGACCGGGACTAGCGGGGGGCACAGATACGCAGTATTTT. This encodes CASRRPGLAGGTDTQYF.

This clonotype was seen a few times. The CDR3 region has the DNA TGCAGTGCCCGACTAGCGGGAGGCCCCGGGGAGCTGTTTTTT. It encodes CSARLAGGPGELFF. V gene TRBV20-1 combines with J gene TRBJ2-2; the match to TRBD2 covers 13 bases. This CDR3 has 14 residues. CDR1 and CDR2 from the germline V gene are DFQATT and SNEGSKA (reference sequence). J was trimmed by 6 bases and V by 6 bases; bases with no gene match: 4.

This clonotype was observed a few times. The chain uses TRBV20-1 and TRBJ1-2; the match to TRBD1 covers 7 bases. This CDR3 comprises 16 residues. The junction had 11 bases not matched to a gene; V was cut back by 3 bases and J by 1 base. Germline V gene sequence: CDR1 DFQATT, CDR2 SNEGSKA (reference sequence). The CDR3 sequence: CSASFRQGGYNYGYTF. CDR3 sequence (DNA): TGCAGTGCTAGTTTCCGACAGGGAGGGTATAACTATGGCTACACCTTC.

This clonotype was counted between two and nine times. The chain joins TRBV5-5 to TRBJ2-1; no clear D gene. Germline lookup yields CDR1 SGHKS and CDR2 YYEKEE (reference sequence). V lost 3 bases to trimming and J lost 6 bases, with 13 bases between them. The CDR3 totals 14 residues. As DNA, the CDR3 is TGTGCCAGCAGCTCTACTCCTAGTGGCAATGAGCAGTTCTTC. Its translation: CASSSTPSGNEQFF. Complete variable domain (other parts from reference TRBV5-5 and TRBJ2-1): DAGVTQSPTHLIKTRGQQVTLRCSPISGHKSVSWYQQVLGQGPQFIFQYYEKEERGRGNFPDRFSARQFPNYSSELNVNALLLGDSALYLCASSSTPSGNEQFFGPGTRLTVL.

There are a few counts of this clonotype. CDR3: CASIGDYEQYF. In DNA form, the CDR3 reads TGTGCCAGCATTGGGGACTACGAGCAGTACTTC. The gene calls are TRBV28 and TRBJ2-7; D remains ambiguous. The CDR3 covers 11 residues. Germline V gene sequence: CDR1 MDHEN, CDR2 SYDVKM. Trimming stripped 7 bases from V and 3 bases from J, with 7 bases between.

There are a few counts of this clonotype. The chain is built from TRBV24-1 and TRBJ1-2; D call uncertain. The CDR3 extends over 14 amino acids. Germline V gene sequence: CDR1 KGHDR, CDR2 SFDVKD. V lost 3 bases and J lost 2, with 9 bases in between. For the CDR3, the DNA is TGTGCCACCAGTGATCCCGGACGGAACTATGGCTACACCTTC. Residues: CATSDPGRNYGYTF.

This clonotype was detected only a few times. The chain carries TRBV7-2 and TRBJ2-5; the D gene could be TRBD1 or TRBD2 (5 bases each). The CDR3 extends over 15 amino acids. The germline V gene has CDR1 SGHTA and CDR2 FQGNSA. V was cut by 5 bases and J by 2 bases, with 15 bases left in between. CDR3 nucleotides: TGTGCCAGCAGCCCCCGACAGCGGATTCAAGAGACCCAGTACTTC. Translation gives CASSPRQRIQETQYF.

This clonotype was picked up a small number of times. The rearrangement links TRBV10-3 to TRBJ1-5; D perhaps matches TRBD1 (6 bases). Trimming pared 11 bases from V and 6 bases from J, leaving 23 bases between. The CDR3 extends over 15 amino acids. CDR1 is ENHRY, CDR2 SYGVKD, per germline. This CDR3 is CAPQPATGCSQPQHF. CDR3 nucleotides: TGTGCCCCCCAGCCCGCAACAGGGTGTAGTCAGCCCCAGCATTTT.

This clonotype was seen more than once but under ten times. The chain combines TRBV4-1 with TRBJ2-2; D might be TRBD1 or TRBD2, each matching 5 bases. CDR1 and CDR2 (germline): MGHRA, YSYEKL. Trimming pared 4 bases from V and 1 base from J, leaving 10 bases between. CDR3 length equals 15 residues. CDR3 protein: CASSRGTLNTGELFF. The CDR3 DNA reads as TGCGCCAGCAGCCGGGGGACCCTGAACACCGGGGAGCTGTTTTTT.

This clonotype was found many times. The rearrangement links TRBV29-1 to TRBJ2-7; TRBD1 matches at 12 bases. Germline lookup yields CDR1 SQVTM and CDR2 ANQGSEA. Trimming at V came to 7 bases and at J to 5 bases, leaving 9 bases not matched to a gene. The CDR3 has 14 amino acids. For the CDR3, the DNA is TGCAGCGGCGGAACCGGGACAGGGGGCGACGAGCAGTACTTC. It encodes CSGGTGTGGDEQYF.

This clonotype was detected a few times. CDR3 sequence reads: CASRSTGGGETQYF. The DNA for the CDR3 is TGTGCCAGCAGATCAACAGGGGGGGGAGAGACCCAGTACTTC. J is TRBJ2-5 and V is TRBV6-6, with D possibly TRBD1 on 8 matching bases. V dropped 6 bases and J dropped 4 bases, with 15 bases sitting between them. This CDR3 spans 14 amino acids. Germline V gene sequence: CDR1 MNHNY, CDR2 SVGAGI (reference sequence).

The genes are TRBV10-3 and TRBJ2-1, with TRBD1 matching 9 bases. The J segment lost 7 bases and the V segment lost 6 bases, leaving 4 bases of the junction unmatched. CDR1 and CDR2 from the germline V gene are ENHRY and SYGVKD. CDR3 length equals 13 residues. The CDR3 DNA is TGTGCCATCAGCCTGACAGGGGGGAATGAGCAGTTCTTC. Amino acid sequence: CAISLTGGNEQFF.

This clonotype was detected ten times or more. The chain has TRBV10-3 and TRBJ2-7, with 7 positions matching TRBD1. The V gene's germline CDR1 is ENHRY and CDR2 SYGVKD. This CDR3 region has 14 residues. With 2 bases clipped from V and 2 bases from J, the junction kept 3 bases outside the gene matches. The CDR3 DNA reads TGTGCCATCAGTGAGGGACAGGCCACCTACGAGCAGTACTTC. Amino acid sequence: CAISEGQATYEQYF.

This sequence joins TRBV12-3 or TRBV12-4 and TRBJ1-2; D ambiguous. The length of the CDR3 is 13 residues. Trimming removed 3 bases from V and 2 bases from J, with 7 bases in between. The CDR3: CASSFGENYGYTF. The CDR3 nucleotides read TGTGCCAGCAGTTTTGGGGAGAACTATGGCTACACCTTC.

On this clonotype itself: A read error may be the cause here, since a much bigger clone is one base away. This chain joins TRBV19 and TRBJ1-5; 8 nucleotides agree with TRBD1. The CDR3 has 15 amino acids. CDR1 and CDR2 from the germline V gene are LNHDA and SQIVND (reference sequence). CDR3 DNA sequence: TGTGCCAGTAGGGCCGACAGGGGCCTTAATCGGCCCCAGCATTTT. This gives the protein CASRADRGLNRPQHF. Full variable domain (outside the CDR3, taken from reference TRBV19 and TRBJ1-5): DGGITQSPKYLFRKEGQNVTLSCEQNLNHDAMYWYRQDPGQGLRLIYYSQIVNDFQKGDIAEGYSVSREKKESFPLTVTSAQKNPTAFYLCASRADRGLNRPQHFGDGTRLSIL.

This sequence joins TRBV12-3 or TRBV12-4 and TRBJ1-2; 7 nucleotides agree with TRBD1. The CDR3 runs 14 residues. Trimming took 8 bases from V and 1 from J; bases not matched to a gene: 7. The CDR3 DNA is TGTGCCAGCGAACAGGGGACGAATAACTATGGCTACACCTTC. Translating it yields CASEQGTNNYGYTF.

This chain joins TRBV7-2 and TRBJ2-3; D call uncertain. CDR3 length: 15 amino acids. The V end lost 3 bases, the J end lost 5 bases, and 15 bases lay between the germline ends. The germline V gene encodes CDR1 SGHTA and CDR2 FQGNSA. CDR3 region: CASSFRQLPRDTQYF. DNA for the CDR3: TGTGCCAGCAGCTTCCGGCAACTACCCAGAGATACGCAGTATTTT. The full variable domain, its missing parts supplied by reference TRBV7-2 and TRBJ2-3, is GAGVSQSPSNKVTEKGKDVELRCDPISGHTALYWYRQSLGQGLEFLIYFQGNSAPDKSGLPSDRFSAERTGGSVSTLTIQRTQQEDSAVYLCASSFRQLPRDTQYFGPGTRLTVL.

This clonotype appeared many times. J is TRBJ2-7 and V is TRBV10-3; D is possibly TRBD2 (6 bases). Germline V gene data show CDR1 as ENHRY and CDR2 as SYGVKD. The CDR3 contains 15 residues. The V and J ends lost 3 bases and 4 bases respectively, with 16 bases between them. This chain's CDR3 is CAISDTGVTSYEQYF. The CDR3 DNA reads as TGTGCCATCAGTGACACGGGGGTCACCTCATACGAGCAGTACTTC.

The V call is TRBV7-9, the J call TRBJ1-3, with D hard to call. CDR3 length equals 13 residues. Germline CDR1 SEHNR, CDR2 FQNEAQ (reference sequence). Trimming took off 1 base at V and 4 bases at J, with 5 bases between the two ends. The CDR3 DNA reads as TGTGCCAGCAGCTTAGGGGGAGGAAACACCATATATTTT. Translation gives CASSLGGGNTIYF.

The V gene is TRBV14, the J gene TRBJ2-1; the D gene is possibly TRBD2 (5 bases). This CDR3 spans 15 amino acids. Germline-derived CDR1 and CDR2 are SGHDN and FVKESK. V was trimmed by 0 bases and J by 6 bases, leaving 12 bases between them. The CDR3 region is CASSQDRRGSNEQFF. CDR3 nucleotides: TGTGCCAGCAGCCAAGATCGCCGGGGAAGCAATGAGCAGTTCTTC.

The chain uses TRBV12-3 or TRBV12-4 and TRBJ1-4, with D possibly TRBD1 on 5 matching bases. The V and J ends lost 5 bases and 4 bases respectively, with 17 bases between them. This CDR3 is 16 amino acids long. The CDR3 is CASSSPSSGINEKLFF. DNA for the CDR3: TGTGCCAGCAGTAGCCCCTCCTCAGGGATTAATGAAAAACTGTTTTTT.